Sequencing of this T cell receptor (beta chain) was carried out in a study of patients and donors after allogeneic stem cell transplantation. This clonotype has only a few counts. The CDR3 spans 13 residues. Trimming shortened V by 7 bases and J by 4 bases, and 11 bases separated the two germline ends. Germline V lookup: CDR1 MNHNY, CDR2 SVGAGI (reference sequence). TCRdb re-called the RT-PCR reads through MiXCR, storing one row per CDR3 protein. This sample has more than 850,000 distinct CDR3 sequences, with around 17% found just once. Sequencing was done on a sample of blood, either unsorted or a sorted T cell fraction (not recorded which). This clonotype was sampled from a human donor who was either an allogeneic HSCT recipient or a stem cell or donor lymphocyte infusion donor (not recorded which). It is not recorded whose cells these are; they may come from a transplant donor. The rearrangement joins TRBV6-6 to TRBJ1-3, with unresolved D. The CDR3 nucleotides read TGTGCCAGCACCCCAGCGGGGGGAAACACCATATATTTT. Amino acids: CASTPAGGNTIYF.